This entry lists 31 T cell receptor beta chains sequenced from one sample in a study of human T cells and chemical hapten exposure. Specified time point: pre-sensitization, week 0. Treatment defined: therapeutic diphenylcyclopropenone sensitization with weekly scalp DPC. One entry per CDR3 protein, called by TCRdb with MiXCR from the RACE reads. The repertoire holds 200,000 to 300,000 distinct CDR3 sequences, with 7.5% to 10% as singletons. This material consisted of whole blood, taken in connection with sensitization to the hapten diphenylcyclopropenone (DPC). These receptors all stem from a middle-aged woman with alopecia areata. Some clones in this sample may be carry-over from other donors' samples.

The chain has TRBV28 and TRBJ1-1, with TRBD1 matching over 8 bases. The CDR3 consists of 15 residues. Looked up from germline, CDR1 is MDHEN and CDR2 is SYDVKM. V lost 2 bases, J lost 7 bases, and 9 bases stayed unmatched. The CDR3 loop is CASSLGDRWYGEAFF. CDR3 sequence (DNA): TGTGCCAGCAGTTTAGGGGACAGGTGGTACGGTGAAGCTTTCTTT.

The V gene is TRBV28, the J gene TRBJ2-7, with 14 nucleotides matching TRBD2. The J segment lost 3 bases and the V segment lost 5 bases, leaving 6 bases of the junction unmatched. Germline lookup yields CDR1 MDHEN and CDR2 SYDVKM. This CDR3 region has 16 residues. The CDR3 protein is CASSLAGTSGGYEQYF. The CDR3 DNA reads TGTGCCAGCAGTCTAGCCGGGACTAGCGGGGGCTACGAGCAGTACTTC.

The rearrangement links TRBV7-6 to TRBJ2-3, with D perhaps TRBD2 (6 bases). Per the germline V gene, CDR1 is SGHVS and CDR2 is FNYEAQ. V dropped 1 base and J dropped 5 bases, with 10 bases sitting between them. The CDR3 consists of 14 residues. CDR3 DNA: TGTGCCAGCAGCTTAGAGGGCGGGGAAGATACGCAGTATTTT. Encoded protein: CASSLEGGEDTQYF.

Many counts were recorded for this clonotype. The chain has TRBV24-1 and TRBJ2-1; TRBD2 aligns across 9 bases. This CDR3 region has 15 residues. Germline assignment: CDR1 KGHDR and CDR2 SFDVKD. V shed 7 bases, J shed 4 bases, and the junction held 7 bases outside the gene matches. The CDR3 protein is CATSSTSGNYNEQFF. The CDR3 DNA reads as TGTGCCACCAGCTCGACTAGCGGCAATTACAATGAGCAGTTCTTC.

This clonotype has ten or more counts. The genes are TRBV7-2 and TRBJ1-5; 9 bases are a match to TRBD1. The germline CDR1 and CDR2 sequences are SGHTA and FQGNSA. V dropped 5 bases and J dropped 6; count of bases not matched to a gene: 5. This CDR3 comprises 14 residues. CDR3 amino acids: CASSPRQGGQPQHF. The CDR3 nucleotides are TGTGCCAGCAGCCCCCGACAGGGGGGTCAGCCCCAGCATTTT.

The gene calls are TRBV27 and TRBJ2-3, with 7 bases matching TRBD1. CDR3 length: 16 residues. The V and J ends lost 5 bases and 2 bases, in that order; junction bases with no gene match: 10. Per germline, CDR1 MNHEY and CDR2 SMNVEV (reference sequence). The CDR3, as DNA: TGTGCCAGCAGTCCCCCGGGCAGGGGGTTCACAGATACGCAGTATTTT. This gives the protein CASSPPGRGFTDTQYF.

The table lists this clonotype with a count of one. The chain carries TRBV6-5 and TRBJ2-3; unclear D gene. Per the germline V gene, CDR1 is MNHEY and CDR2 is SVGAGI. Trimming removed 0 bases from V and 6 bases from J, with 10 bases in between. The CDR3 consists of 14 residues. This CDR3 is CASSYSMSGDTQYF. In DNA, the CDR3 is TGTGCCAGCAGTTACTCGATGTCCGGGGATACGCAGTATTTT.

The sample holds a few counts of this clonotype. The chain joins TRBV12-3 or TRBV12-4 to TRBJ1-2; TRBD1 matches 7 bases. With V trimmed by 6 bases and J by 5 bases, 6 bases remained unmatched. CDR3 length: 13 amino acids. As DNA, the CDR3 is TGTGCCAGCAGCAATGACAGGGTTTATGGCTACACCTTC. This translates into CASSNDRVYGYTF.

The chain couples TRBV10-3 to TRBJ1-5; tentative D call: TRBD1 (5 bases). Germline lookup yields CDR1 ENHRY and CDR2 SYGVKD. The V end lost 0 bases, the J end lost 10 bases, and 10 bases lay between the germline ends. CDR3 length: 13 residues. As DNA, the CDR3 is TGTGCCATCAGTGAGTCCATAGGGGACCCCCAGCATTTT. It yields the protein CAISESIGDPQHF.

This clonotype was observed a handful of times. CDR3 in amino acids: CASSQTALGRSEQYF. In nucleotides, the CDR3 is TGTGCCAGCAGCCAGACGGCTTTGGGGAGAAGCGAGCAGTACTTC. The rearrangement uses TRBV3-1 and TRBJ2-7, with a tentative D call TRBD2 (5 bases). Per germline, CDR1 LGHDT and CDR2 YNNKEL (reference sequence). Trimming removed 3 bases from V and 6 bases from J, with 18 bases in between. The CDR3 contains 15 residues.

This clonotype was counted only a few times. This chain connects TRBV20-1 to TRBJ1-1, with D hard to call. This CDR3 region has 14 residues. The V end lost 6 bases, the J end lost 2 bases, and 16 bases lay between the germline ends. Germline-derived CDR1 and CDR2 are DFQATT and SNEGSKA (reference sequence). The CDR3 coding sequence is TGCAGTGCCCGGCGTGGGGTCCTAAACACTGAAGCTTTCTTT. Its translation: CSARRGVLNTEAFF.

This rearrangement joins TRBV5-6 to TRBJ2-7, with D unclear. The CDR3 covers 15 residues. The V gene lost 1 base and the J gene lost 2 bases, with 13 bases spanning the gap. Germline V gives CDR1 SGHDT, CDR2 YYEEEE. The CDR3 sequence: CASSLLGHTTYEQYF. As DNA, the CDR3 is TGTGCCAGCAGCTTGTTAGGGCACACAACCTACGAGCAGTACTTC.

The genes are TRBV7-9 and TRBJ2-1; 8 positions match TRBD2. The V segment lost 3 bases and the J segment 5 bases; nucleotides outside the gene matches: 6. The V gene's germline CDR1 is SEHNR and CDR2 FQNEAQ (reference sequence). The CDR3 covers 15 residues. The CDR3 loop reads CASSFSGMGDNEQFF. The CDR3, as DNA: TGTGCCAGCAGCTTTAGCGGGATGGGTGACAATGAGCAGTTCTTC.

This chain joins TRBV12-3 or TRBV12-4 and TRBJ2-5; D perhaps matches TRBD2 (6 bases). Trimming stripped 0 bases from V and 3 bases from J, with 11 bases between. There are 15 residues in the CDR3. The CDR3 sequence is CASSLAGRGKETQYF. The DNA of the CDR3 is TGTGCCAGCAGTTTAGCGGGGCGGGGAAAAGAGACCCAGTACTTC.

The rearrangement uses TRBV7-8 and TRBJ2-7; D ambiguous. Deletions cut 1 base from V and 7 bases from J, with 11 bases between. The germline CDR1 and CDR2 sequences are SGHVS and FQNEAQ. The length of the CDR3 is 13 residues. Here the CDR3 reads CASSLDTTLEQYF. The DNA for the CDR3 is TGTGCCAGCAGCTTAGATACGACTTTGGAGCAGTACTTC. Supplemented by reference TRBV7-8 and TRBJ2-7, the full variable domain reads GAGVSQSPRYKVAKRGQDVALRCDPISGHVSLFWYQQALGQGPEFLTYFQNEAQLDKSGLPSDRFFAERPEGSVSTLKIQRTQQEDSAVYLCASSLDTTLEQYFGPGTRLTVT.

The rearrangement joins TRBV7-3 to TRBJ1-4; 7 bases are a match to TRBD1. The length of the CDR3 is 15 residues. Per germline, CDR1 SGHTA and CDR2 FQGTGA. With 6 bases clipped from V and 2 bases from J, the junction kept 6 bases outside the gene matches. For the CDR3, the DNA is TGTGCCAGCAGTTCCTTACAGGGGACTAATGAAAAACTGTTTTTT. This gives the protein CASSSLQGTNEKLFF.

V usage is TRBV15 and J usage is TRBJ2-5; 15 bases align to TRBD2. The CDR3 loop spans 20 amino acids. The V and J ends lost 0 bases and 2 bases, in that order; junction bases with no gene match: 10. CDR1 is LNHNV and CDR2 is YYDKDF in the germline V gene (reference sequence). This CDR3 reads CATSRDRTRGLAGGQETQYF. In DNA, the CDR3 is TGTGCCACCAGCAGAGATCGGACTCGGGGACTAGCGGGAGGACAAGAGACCCAGTACTTC.

The rearrangement joins TRBV6-6 to TRBJ1-2; 8 nucleotides match TRBD1. The CDR3 totals 15 residues. Trimming removed 6 bases from V and 7 bases from J; junction bases left unmatched: 13. CDR1 is MNHNY, CDR2 SVGAGI, per germline (reference sequence). This CDR3 reads CASRQVGRGLSGYTF. CDR3 DNA sequence: TGTGCCAGCAGACAAGTCGGCAGGGGGCTTAGTGGCTACACCTTC.

J is TRBJ2-3 and V is TRBV28; possible D gene TRBD2, 6 bases. From germline, CDR1 is MDHEN and CDR2 SYDVKM. The CDR3 length is 16 residues. Trimming took 6 bases from V and 2 from J, leaving 18 bases between them. The CDR3 region is CASSTPSGGNTDTQYF. The CDR3 nucleotides read TGTGCCAGCAGCACCCCCTCCGGGGGAAACACAGATACGCAGTATTTT.

This clonotype was found many times. V gene TRBV20-1 combines with J gene TRBJ2-1, with a weak D call TRBD2 (6 bases). V shed 7 bases and J shed 4 bases, with 11 bases lying between them. There are 12 residues in the CDR3. Germline V gene lookup returns CDR1 DFQATT and CDR2 SNEGSKA (reference sequence). CDR3 sequence: CSVASVYNEQFF. In DNA, the CDR3 is TGCAGTGTAGCTAGCGTGTACAATGAGCAGTTCTTC.

This clonotype was seen a handful of times. The chain links TRBV7-2 to TRBJ2-1; D not certain. CDR1 SGHTA and CDR2 FQGNSA come from the germline V gene. Trimming shortened V by 5 bases and J by 3 bases, and 11 bases separated the two germline ends. This CDR3 has 14 residues. CDR3 in DNA: TGTGCCAGCAGCAGGGTTGGGATCTACAATGAGCAGTTCTTC. This encodes CASSRVGIYNEQFF.

The chain joins TRBV19 to TRBJ1-1; maybe TRBD1 (6 bases). Trimming stripped 6 bases from V and 0 bases from J, with 11 bases between. The CDR3 loop spans 14 amino acids. Germline assignment: CDR1 LNHDA and CDR2 SQIVND (reference sequence). In nucleotides, the CDR3 is TGTGCCAGTAGGGACAGATCCTTGAACACTGAAGCTTTCTTT. Protein: CASRDRSLNTEAFF.

V and J are TRBV7-9 and TRBJ1-3, with no clear D. There are 14 residues in the CDR3. V was trimmed by 3 bases and J by 0 bases, leaving 6 bases between them. Per germline, CDR1 SEHNR and CDR2 FQNEAQ (reference sequence). The CDR3 nucleotides are TGTGCCAGCAGCTTCCCAATCTCTGGAAACACCATATATTTT. This codes for CASSFPISGNTIYF. The variable domain in full, with the rest retrieved from reference TRBV7-9 and TRBJ1-3, is DTGVSQNPRHKITKRGQNVTFRCDPISEHNRLYWYRQTLGQGPEFLTYFQNEAQLEKSRLLSDRFSAERPKGSFSTLEIQRTEQGDSAMYLCASSFPISGNTIYFGEGSWLTVV.

Ten or more counts support this clonotype. The CDR3: CASSLGGLSGSEQFF. The CDR3 coding sequence is TGTGCCAGCAGTTTAGGGGGACTTAGCGGGTCTGAGCAGTTCTTC. The chain employs TRBV12-3 or TRBV12-4 and TRBJ2-1; 7 bases map to TRBD2. This CDR3 comprises 15 residues. Unmatched junction bases numbered 9, after V lost 1 base and J lost 9 bases.

A few counts support this clonotype. The rearrangement links TRBV9 to TRBJ1-5; TRBD1 matches 8 bases. V was clipped by 4 bases and J by 1 base; unmatched bases: 7. Germline CDR1 and CDR2: SGDLS and YYNGEE. This CDR3 comprises 16 residues. The CDR3 region is CASSSGTGGSNQPQHF. CDR3 nucleotides: TGTGCCAGCAGCAGTGGGACAGGTGGGAGCAATCAGCCCCAGCATTTT. The whole variable domain, filled in from reference TRBV9 and TRBJ1-5, reads DSGVTQTPKHLITATGQRVTLRCSPRSGDLSVYWYQQSLDQGLQFLIQYYNGEERAKGNILERFSAQQFPDLHSELNLSSLELGDSALYFCASSSGTGGSNQPQHFGDGTRLSIL.

The chain joins TRBV7-2 to TRBJ2-7; a possible D gene is TRBD2 (6 bases). V dropped 2 bases and J dropped 3 bases, with 11 bases sitting between them. The CDR3 sequence is 14 residues long. CDR1 and CDR2 from the germline V gene are SGHTA and FQGNSA. CDR3 amino acids: CASSLIGLNYEQYF. The CDR3 DNA reads as TGTGCCAGCAGCTTAATCGGACTAAACTACGAGCAGTACTTC.

The chain links TRBV6-5 to TRBJ1-5; possible D gene TRBD1, 5 bases. The germline V and J ends were trimmed by 5 bases and 3 bases, with 11 bases remaining between them. The CDR3 length is 14 residues. CDR1 is MNHEY and CDR2 is SVGAGI in the germline V gene. The CDR3 is CASSRDRNNQPQHF. The CDR3 DNA reads as TGTGCCAGCAGTCGGGACCGGAACAATCAGCCCCAGCATTTT.

This clonotype was detected only a few times. The J gene is TRBJ2-5, the V gene TRBV5-1; 9 positions match TRBD1. The CDR3 runs 14 residues. Germline CDR1 and CDR2: SGHRS and YFSETQ. V dropped 4 bases and J dropped 5; count of bases not matched to a gene: 6. The CDR3 DNA is TGCGCCAGCAGCGGTTCGACAGGGGGGGAGACCCAGTACTTC. Translated, it gives CASSGSTGGETQYF.

This chain connects TRBV5-1 to TRBJ2-7, with TRBD1 as a possible D gene (5 bases). Germline V gene data show CDR1 as SGHRS and CDR2 as YFSETQ. CDR3 size: 14 residues. Trimming pared 0 bases from V and 4 bases from J, leaving 11 bases between. DNA of the CDR3: TGCGCCAGCAGCTTGGAGCAGGGTTGGTACGAGCAGTACTTC. Protein: CASSLEQGWYEQYF.

This chain links TRBV7-9 with TRBJ2-7; perhaps TRBD1 as D (5 bases). This CDR3 has 14 residues. V shed 1 base and J shed 4 bases, with 11 bases lying between them. The V gene's germline CDR1 is SEHNR and CDR2 FQNEAQ (reference sequence). CDR3 sequence reads: CASSLVSAGYEQYF. The CDR3 bases are TGTGCCAGCAGCTTAGTGTCGGCAGGGTACGAGCAGTACTTC.

In DNA form, the CDR3 reads TGTGCCAGCGGAATTTTTGACAGGGCGGCCACTGAAGCTTTCTTT. This translates into CASGIFDRAATEAFF. V gene TRBV12-3 or TRBV12-4 combines with J gene TRBJ1-1, with 7 bases matching TRBD1. The CDR3 loop spans 15 amino acids. The V and J ends lost 8 bases and 4 bases, in that order; junction bases with no gene match: 13.